Detailed here is one TCR beta chain. The antigen this receptor binds is unknown. Per-base quality was not reported, and no clone a single base away is much larger than it. These data come from a study of regulatory and conventional T cells in RAG deficiency (dated by TCRdb to about 2017). Context from the whole study: High-throughput TCR beta sequencing was used to compare the repertoire diversity and composition of Treg, conventional CD4+ and CD8+ T cells between RAG-deficient patients and healthy controls.

Before genomic DNA extraction, conventional CD4+ T cells were isolated from blood as CD25-low CD127-high cells. Several healthy control donors were used as the comparison group for repertoire analyses. CDR1 and CDR2, looked up from the germline V gene (reference sequence), are LNHDA and SQIVND. The CDR3 sequence holds 14 residues, the cysteine and phenylalanine included. Only the CDR3 DNA is retained, 42 bases long and in frame from the first base. V has 6 bases trimmed and J has 2 bases trimmed; junction bases matching no gene number 5. Libraries were made using the immunoSEQ multiplex PCR assay. Genomic DNA from the sorted T-cell subsets was used to amplify and sequence rearranged TCR beta chain products. Turning to the authors' computational methods: Shannon entropy and Simpson indices were used to measure the diversity of productive TCR beta rearrangements in each repertoire. Clonal expansion was assessed using the summed frequency of the 100 most abundant productive TCR beta clonotypes among total reads. The TRB repertoires were scored with a self-reactivity index that is based on amino acid usage at CDR3beta positions 6 and 7. Two-way ANOVA was used for repertoire analyses, and Student t or Mann-Whitney tests were used for flow cytometric analyses. TCRdb stores this immuneACCESS table with in-frame sequences only. Part of the clones is absent; in the studies checked, under half of the shortfall reflects unresolved V genes, and no reason is known for the rest. For V, J and clone size, that table is used; D and trimming come from the DNA. The sample has around 22,000 clones on record, just under 95% of them singletons. Of the sample, approximately 0.78% is held by the ten largest clones.

Here is what the overall study found, with its caveats: In Omenn syndrome patients, sorted CD25-high CD127-low cells may represent peripherally activated cells rather than bona fide Treg cells. Some T-cell subset analyses were not performed for some subjects. Compared with controls, Omenn syndrome and CID/AS patients had roughly 100-fold fewer unique TCR beta sequences in Treg cells, but only around 10-fold fewer in the other subsets. All patient T-cell subsets had shorter CDR3 lengths; Omenn syndrome patients showed >80% Treg-Tconv repertoire overlap at nucleotide and amino acid level. Markedly lower Shannon entropy and higher Simpson indices were observed in RAG-deficient patients than in control T-cell subpopulations.

This sample was also put to use in a study of regulatory T cells. As that second paper reports: In the multiplex PCR, 52 forward TRBV primers and 13 reverse TRBJ primers were used, and assay-based and computational corrections were applied for amplification bias. Restricted unique TRB V-J pairs and skewed V and J gene usage were observed in patient repertoires, most markedly in regulatory T cells. Between CD3G-deficient patients and healthy controls, the study compared T-cell receptor beta repertoires in sorted regulatory T cells, conventional CD4+ T cells and CD8+ T cells. Peripheral blood mononuclear cells were isolated by Ficoll density separation. Within the immunoSEQ assay, multiplex PCR amplified rearranged TRB loci from genomic DNA. TRB amplicons were sequenced on an Illumina HiSeq platform. Raw sequences were error-filtered and aligned to reference gene sequences by custom algorithms, then analyzed with the immunoSEQ online tools. Frequencies of productive and nonproductive TRB rearrangements were evaluated among both unique and total sequences. Group comparisons used t tests, Mann-Whitney tests or two-way ANOVA run in Prism software.

What was sequenced was CD4+ T cells sorted from blood. The V gene is TRBV19 and the J gene is TRBJ2-3, with 7 bases in between that match TRBD2. The origin of this receptor is a human donor in good health. The sequenced DNA is TGTGCCAGTAGAAAGCGGGACCTCACAGATACGCAGTATTTT. This codes for CASRKRDLTDTQYF.